This T cell receptor beta chain was retrieved from a study of blood T cell repertoires in COVID-19. The overall study: The samples span acute and convalescent COVID-19 from the United States, Italy and Spain. Nucleic acid was either cDNA or gDNA, and it came from T cells, B-cell-depleted T cells, or PBMCs.

One Seattle source followed patients from active infection through their disease course. Original processing methods: The assay estimated nucleated cells by amplifying reference gene primers. The repertoire was sequenced with immunoSEQ multiplex PCR; TCRdb's copy has only in-frame clones and lacks some. V and J calls plus clone size are reproduced from that table; the DNA served to infer D and trimming. The table includes about 150,000 clones, approximately 85% detected once. This CDR3 is built from 13 residues. Germline-derived CDR1 and CDR2 are GTSNPN and SVGIG (reference sequence). V was pared by 0 bases and J by 5 bases, with 3 bases of the junction left unmatched.

The V and J genes are TRBV30 and TRBJ1-1; 7 bases align to TRBD1. Sequenced: peripheral blood. This TCR came from a woman in her fifties or sixties with COVID-19, enrolled during active disease. CDR3 loop: CAWSVQGRTEAFF. DNA for the CDR3: TGTGCCTGGAGTGTACAGGGGAGGACTGAAGCTTTCTTT.